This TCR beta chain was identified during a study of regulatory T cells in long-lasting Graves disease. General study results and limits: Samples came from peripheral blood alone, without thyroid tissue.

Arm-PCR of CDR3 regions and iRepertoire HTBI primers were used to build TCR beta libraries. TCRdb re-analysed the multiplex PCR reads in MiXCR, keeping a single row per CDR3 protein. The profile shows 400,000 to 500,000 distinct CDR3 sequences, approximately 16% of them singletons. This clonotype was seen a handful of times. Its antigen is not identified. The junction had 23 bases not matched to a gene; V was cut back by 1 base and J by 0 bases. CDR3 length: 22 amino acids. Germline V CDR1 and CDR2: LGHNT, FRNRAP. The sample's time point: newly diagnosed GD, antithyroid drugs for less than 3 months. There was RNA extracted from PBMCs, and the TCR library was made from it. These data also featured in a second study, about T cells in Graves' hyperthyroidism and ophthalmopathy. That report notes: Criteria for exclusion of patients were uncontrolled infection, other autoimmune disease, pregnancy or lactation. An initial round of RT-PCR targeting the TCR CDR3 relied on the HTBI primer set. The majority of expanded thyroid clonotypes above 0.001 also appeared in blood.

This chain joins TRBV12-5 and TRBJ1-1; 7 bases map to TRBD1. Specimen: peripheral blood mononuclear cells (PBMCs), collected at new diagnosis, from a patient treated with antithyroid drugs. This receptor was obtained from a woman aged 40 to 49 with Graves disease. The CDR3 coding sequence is TGTGCTAGTGGTTTGGATTCTTTTAGGGATTGGGAGGGGGCTCGGATGAACACTGAAGCTTTCTTT. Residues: CASGLDSFRDWEGARMNTEAFF.